This T cell receptor (beta chain) originates from a study of CD8+ T cells in alopecia areata. Study observations and caveats: Sequencing of scalp samples also captures resident alphabeta T cells of normal skin. Lesional scalp displayed greater clonality than normal scalp, most notably in alopecia totalis/universalis.

The researchers isolated CD4+ and CD8+ T cells from PBMCs by sorting. Extracted from the samples, RNA was reverse transcribed into cDNA to serve as the sequencing template. Clones were sequenced by immunoSEQ multiplex PCR, and TCRdb holds only the in-frame ones, with some missing. The repertoire includes around 100,000 clones, around three fifths of them detected once, and roughly 9% sits in the top ten. The table lists this clone with a few counts. What it recognizes is unknown. What was sequenced was CD4+ T cells sorted from blood. This clonotype was obtained from a human donor in good health.

CDR3 in DNA: TGCAGCACCCTCCAAGAGACCCAGTACTTC. Translation gives CSTLQETQYF. This chain connects TRBV29-1 to TRBJ2-5; D is unclear. The germline CDR1 and CDR2 sequences are SQVTM and ANQGSEA. This CDR3 region has 10 residues. Trimming pared 8 bases from V and 1 base from J, leaving 5 bases between. The whole variable domain, remainder taken from reference TRBV29-1 and TRBJ2-5, is SAVISQKPSRDICQRGTSLTIQCQVDSQVTMMFWYRQQPGQSLTLIATANQGSEATYESGFVIDKFPISRPNLTFSTLTVSNMSPEDSSIYLCSTLQETQYFGPGTRLLVL.